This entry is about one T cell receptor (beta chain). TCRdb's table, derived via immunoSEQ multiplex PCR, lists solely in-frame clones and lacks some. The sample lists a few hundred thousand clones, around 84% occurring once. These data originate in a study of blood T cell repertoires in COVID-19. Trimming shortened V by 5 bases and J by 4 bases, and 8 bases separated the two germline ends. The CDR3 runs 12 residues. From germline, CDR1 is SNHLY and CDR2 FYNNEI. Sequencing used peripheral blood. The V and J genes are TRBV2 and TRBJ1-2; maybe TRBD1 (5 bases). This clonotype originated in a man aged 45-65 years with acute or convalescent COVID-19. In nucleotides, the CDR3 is TGTGCCAGCAGTCTCACAGGCTATGGCTACACCTTC. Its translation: CASSLTGYGYTF.